This record concerns one T cell receptor (beta chain) sequence. Its target is not known. Time point specified: patch test 1, 2 weeks after DPC sensitization. Treatment in this sample: therapeutic diphenylcyclopropenone sensitization with weekly scalp DPC. This sample was included in a study of human T cells and chemical hapten exposure. Study-level points and caveats: Having alopecia, donors may respond immunologically unlike healthy people.

Via MiXCR, TCRdb re-called the RACE reads, giving one row per CDR3 protein. The data hold approximately 340,000 distinct CDR3 sequences, with 5.5% to 8% observed a single time. V gave up 0 bases and J gave up 0 bases, with 11 bases separating them. CDR1 MNHEY and CDR2 SVGAGI come from the germline V gene. The CDR3 is 16 amino acids. The receptor was derived from a woman younger than 30 with alopecia areata. Some clones in this sample may be carry-over from other donors' samples. The starting material was whole blood, obtained in connection with sensitization to the hapten diphenylcyclopropenone (DPC). The chain is built from TRBV6-5 and TRBJ1-1, with D perhaps TRBD1 (5 bases). The CDR3 nucleotides read TGTGCCAGCAGTTACTCACAGAGGGGCCTGAACACTGAAGCTTTCTTT. As protein: CASSYSQRGLNTEAFF.